This T cell receptor (beta chain) stems from a study of T cell responses to AZD1222 COVID-19 vaccine. Libraries were prepared by immunoSEQ multiplex PCR; TCRdb keeps only in-frame clonotypes and omits some of them. Of some 120,000 clones in the sample, roughly 90% are singletons; the top ten hold over 8.5%. Findings and caveats of the study: CD4 TCRs linked to vaccination spanned spike, dominating at 160-218 and 743-854. The donors showed a predominance of white British ancestry and of females, with possible underestimation of clonal diversity.

Germline V gene lookup returns CDR1 SNHLY and CDR2 FYNNEI. Deletions cut 8 bases from V and 7 bases from J, with 21 bases between. The CDR3 length is 15 residues. Points on this clone: Its antigen is as yet unknown.

This chain links TRBV2 with TRBJ1-3; the D is unclear. The sequence was collected from an adult in good health. This sample comprised peripheral blood, obtained on day 0 of MenACWY control vaccination. The CDR3 DNA follows: TGTGCCAGCCTACCCTCGGAAATCCACCGCAACACCATATATTTT. Translated, it gives CASLPSEIHRNTIYF.